This is a list of T cell receptor beta chains from one sample in a study of blood T cell repertoires in COVID-19. Some clones are missing from TCRdb's copy, which holds only in-frame ones; the method was immunoSEQ multiplex PCR. The sample comprises some 400,000 clones, around 90% of which are singletons, and 2.5% to 3.5% rests with the top ten. The sample consisted of peripheral blood. The receptor set was obtained from a human donor in a cohort sampled during active COVID-19. Each CDR3 is given with its conserved first and last residue. The D gene is left open where the match is weak. The size entry is marked missing in some rows and otherwise reads once, few, many or a size class.

V	J	size	D	DNA	CDR3
TRBV20-1	TRBJ2-7	NA	TRBD1	TGCAGTGCTAGTTCCACCCGCCCTACAGGGGGGAGCTCCTACGAGCAGTACTTC	CSASSTRPTGGSSYEQYF
TRBV19	TRBJ1-2	NA	TRBD1	TGTGCCAGTATGTTTACAGGGGGCTATGGCTACACCTTC	CASMFTGGYGYTF
TRBV19	TRBJ2-6	NA	TRBD1	TGTGCCAGTAGTAAACACAGGGGGTCTGGGGCCAACGTCCTGACTTTC	CASSKHRGSGANVLTF
TRBV28	TRBJ1-2	NA	NA	TGTGCCAGCAGTACGGACACTACGGCCTATGGCTACACCTTC	CASSTDTTAYGYTF
TRBV6-5	TRBJ1-3	once	NA	TGTGCCAGGGCGGGCAGTACAGGGGGAAACACCATATATTTT	CARAGSTGGNTIYF
TRBV6-6	TRBJ2-3	NA	TRBD2	TGTGCCAGCAGTAAACGGACTAGTAGCACAGATACGCAGTATTTT	CASSKRTSSTDTQYF
TRBV2	TRBJ2-1	NA	TRBD2	TGTGCCAGCAGTGGCCCTAGCGGGACGGAACAGTTCTTC	CASSGPSGTEQFF
TRBV19	TRBJ2-1	NA	TRBD1	TGTGCCAGTAGCCCGGGACAGGGAAGAAGTATTTACAATGAGCAGTTCTTC	CASSPGQGRSIYNEQFF
TRBV4-1	TRBJ2-5	NA	TRBD2	TGCGCCAGCAGCCAATCAGCGGGGTCGTACCAAGAGACCCAGTACTTC	CASSQSAGSYQETQYF
TRBV19	TRBJ1-1	NA	NA	TGTGCCAGTAGCCTGGGAGACACCCCGGGTACTGAAGCTTTCTTT	CASSLGDTPGTEAFF
TRBV19	TRBJ2-3	once	TRBD2	TGTGCCAGTGTCTCCGGGAGGGGCCGCTCAGATACGCAGTATTTT	CASVSGRGRSDTQYF